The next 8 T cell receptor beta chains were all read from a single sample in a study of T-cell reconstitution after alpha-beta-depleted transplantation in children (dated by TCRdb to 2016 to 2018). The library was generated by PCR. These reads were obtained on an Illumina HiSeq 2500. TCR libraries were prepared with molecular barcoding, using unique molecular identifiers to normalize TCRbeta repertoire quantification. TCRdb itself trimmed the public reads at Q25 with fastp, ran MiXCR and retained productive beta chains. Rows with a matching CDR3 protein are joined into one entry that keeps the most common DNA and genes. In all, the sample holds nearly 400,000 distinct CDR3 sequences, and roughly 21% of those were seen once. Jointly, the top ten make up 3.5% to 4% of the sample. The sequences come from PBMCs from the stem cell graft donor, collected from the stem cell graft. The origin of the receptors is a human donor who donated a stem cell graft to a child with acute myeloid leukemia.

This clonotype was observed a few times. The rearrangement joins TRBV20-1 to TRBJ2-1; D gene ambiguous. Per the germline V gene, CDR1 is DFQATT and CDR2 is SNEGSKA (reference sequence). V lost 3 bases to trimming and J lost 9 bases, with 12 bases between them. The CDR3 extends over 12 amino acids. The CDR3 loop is CSASRPSGEQFF. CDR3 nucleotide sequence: TGCAGTGCTAGTCGCCCTAGTGGTGAGCAGTTCTTC.

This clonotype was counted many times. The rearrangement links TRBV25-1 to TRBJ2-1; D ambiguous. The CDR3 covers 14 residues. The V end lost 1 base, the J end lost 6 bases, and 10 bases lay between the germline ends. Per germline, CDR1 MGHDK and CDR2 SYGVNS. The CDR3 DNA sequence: TGTGCCAGCAGTGAATTGTATTCCGGCAATGAGCAGTTCTTC. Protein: CASSELYSGNEQFF.

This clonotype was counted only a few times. The CDR3 DNA reads TGCAGCGGCTACAGGGGACCAGAGACCCAGTACTTC. This sequence encodes CSGYRGPETQYF. J is TRBJ2-5 and V is TRBV29-1; TRBD1 matches at 7 bases. The CDR3 consists of 12 residues. The germline CDR1 and CDR2 sequences are SQVTM and ANQGSEA. Losses at the gene ends were 7 bases for V and 4 bases for J; bases not matched to a gene: 6.

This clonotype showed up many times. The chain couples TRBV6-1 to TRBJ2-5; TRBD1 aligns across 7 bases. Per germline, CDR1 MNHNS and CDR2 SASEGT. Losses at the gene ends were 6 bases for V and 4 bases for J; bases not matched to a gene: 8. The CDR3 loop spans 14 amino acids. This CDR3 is CASRNPGGLETQYF. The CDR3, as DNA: TGTGCCAGCAGGAATCCAGGGGGATTAGAGACCCAGTACTTC.

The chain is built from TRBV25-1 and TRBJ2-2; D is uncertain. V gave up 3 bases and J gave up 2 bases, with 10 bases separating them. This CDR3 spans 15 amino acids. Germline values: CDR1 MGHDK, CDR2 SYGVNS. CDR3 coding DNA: TGTGCCAGCAGTGATCCCCGCGTTAACACCGGGGAGCTGTTTTTT. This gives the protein CASSDPRVNTGELFF. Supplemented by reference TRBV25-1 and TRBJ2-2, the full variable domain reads EADIYQTPRYLVIGTGKKITLECSQTMGHDKMYWYQQDPGMELHLIHYSYGVNSTEKGDLSSESTVSRIRTEHFPLTLESARPSHTSQYLCASSDPRVNTGELFFGEGSRLTVL.

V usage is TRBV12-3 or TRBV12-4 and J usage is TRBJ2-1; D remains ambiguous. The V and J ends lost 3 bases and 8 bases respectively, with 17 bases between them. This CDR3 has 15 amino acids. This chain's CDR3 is CASSLGNSPSDEQFF. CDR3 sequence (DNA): TGTGCCAGCAGTTTGGGCAATTCCCCAAGCGATGAGCAGTTCTTC.

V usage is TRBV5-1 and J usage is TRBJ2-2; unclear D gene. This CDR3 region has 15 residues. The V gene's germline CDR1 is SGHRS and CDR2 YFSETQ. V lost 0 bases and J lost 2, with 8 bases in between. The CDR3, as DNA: TGCGCCAGCAGCTTGGTGGCAGATAACACCGGGGAGCTGTTTTTT. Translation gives CASSLVADNTGELFF. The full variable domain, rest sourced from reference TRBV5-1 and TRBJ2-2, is KAGVTQTPRYLIKTRGQQVTLSCSPISGHRSVSWYQQTPGQGLQFLFEYFSETQRNKGNFPGRFSGRQFSNSRSEMNVSTLELGDSALYLCASSLVADNTGELFFGEGSRLTVL.

The CDR3 is CASSPVASGPSYNEQFF. The CDR3 coding sequence is TGTGCCAGCTCACCAGTGGCTAGCGGGCCTTCCTACAATGAGCAGTTCTTC. J is TRBJ2-1 and V is TRBV18; the match to TRBD2 covers 8 bases. The CDR3 has 17 amino acids. Germline loops: CDR1 KGHSH, CDR2 LQKENI. V gave up 2 bases and J gave up 1 base; unmatched junction bases: 7.